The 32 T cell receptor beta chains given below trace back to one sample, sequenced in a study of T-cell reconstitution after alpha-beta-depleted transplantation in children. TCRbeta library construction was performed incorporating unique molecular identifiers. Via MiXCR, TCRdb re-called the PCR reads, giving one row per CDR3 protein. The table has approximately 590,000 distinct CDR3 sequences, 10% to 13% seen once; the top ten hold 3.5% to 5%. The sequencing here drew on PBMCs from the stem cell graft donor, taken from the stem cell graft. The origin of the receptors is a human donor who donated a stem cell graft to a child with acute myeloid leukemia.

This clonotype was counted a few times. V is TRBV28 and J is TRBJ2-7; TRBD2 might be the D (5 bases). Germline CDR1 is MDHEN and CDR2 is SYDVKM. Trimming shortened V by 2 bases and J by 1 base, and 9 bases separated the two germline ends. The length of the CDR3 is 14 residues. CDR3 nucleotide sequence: TGTGCCAGCAGTTTAATGGAGGAGTCCTACGAGCAGTACTTC. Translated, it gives CASSLMEESYEQYF.

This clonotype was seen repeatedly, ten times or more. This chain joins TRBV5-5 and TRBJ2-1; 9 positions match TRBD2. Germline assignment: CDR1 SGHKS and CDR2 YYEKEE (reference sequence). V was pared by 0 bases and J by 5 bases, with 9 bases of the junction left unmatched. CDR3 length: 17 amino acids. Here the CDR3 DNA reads TGTGCCAGCAGCTTGGCCATTGTGCTAGCGGGAAACAATGAGCAGTTCTTC. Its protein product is CASSLAIVLAGNNEQFF.

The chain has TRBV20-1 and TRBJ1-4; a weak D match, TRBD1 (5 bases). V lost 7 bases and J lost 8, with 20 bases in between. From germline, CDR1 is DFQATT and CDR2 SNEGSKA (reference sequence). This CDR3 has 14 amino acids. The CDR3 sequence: CSVRGGGQGEKLFF. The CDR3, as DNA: TGCAGTGTTAGGGGCGGTGGCCAAGGAGAAAAACTGTTTTTT.

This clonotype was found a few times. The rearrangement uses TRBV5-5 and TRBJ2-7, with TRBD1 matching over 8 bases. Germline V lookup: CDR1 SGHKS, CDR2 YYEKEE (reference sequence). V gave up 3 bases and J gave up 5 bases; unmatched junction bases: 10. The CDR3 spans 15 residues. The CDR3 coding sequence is TGTGCCAGCAGCTCATCCGGACAGGGAGGAGACGAGCAGTACTTC. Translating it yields CASSSSGQGGDEQYF.

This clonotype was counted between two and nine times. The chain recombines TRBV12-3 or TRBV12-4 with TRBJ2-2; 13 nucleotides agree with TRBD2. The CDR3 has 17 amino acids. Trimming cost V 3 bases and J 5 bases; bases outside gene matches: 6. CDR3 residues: CASSLTSGRSITGELFF. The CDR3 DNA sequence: TGTGCCAGCAGTTTGACTAGCGGGAGGAGTATAACCGGGGAGCTGTTTTTT.

CDR3 nucleotides: TGCAGTGCCTTGTGGGCTCAAGATACGCAGTATTTT. Its protein product is CSALWAQDTQYF. V and J are TRBV20-1 and TRBJ2-3; D ambiguous. Trimming cost V 6 bases and J 5 bases, with 12 bases left between them. The germline V gene encodes CDR1 DFQATT and CDR2 SNEGSKA (reference sequence). The CDR3 spans 12 residues.

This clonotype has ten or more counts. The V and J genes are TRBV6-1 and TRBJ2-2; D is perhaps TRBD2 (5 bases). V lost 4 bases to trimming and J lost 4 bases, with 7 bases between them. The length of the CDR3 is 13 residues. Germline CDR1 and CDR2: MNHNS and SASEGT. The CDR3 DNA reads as TGTGCCAGCAGTGGACTACCCACCGGGGAGCTGTTTTTT. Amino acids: CASSGLPTGELFF.

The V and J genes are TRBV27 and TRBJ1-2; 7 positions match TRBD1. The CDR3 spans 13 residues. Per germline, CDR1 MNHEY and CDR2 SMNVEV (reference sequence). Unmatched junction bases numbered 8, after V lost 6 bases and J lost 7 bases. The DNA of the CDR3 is TGTGCCAGCAGGGAACAGGGGACAAGTGGCTACACCTTC. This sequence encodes CASREQGTSGYTF.

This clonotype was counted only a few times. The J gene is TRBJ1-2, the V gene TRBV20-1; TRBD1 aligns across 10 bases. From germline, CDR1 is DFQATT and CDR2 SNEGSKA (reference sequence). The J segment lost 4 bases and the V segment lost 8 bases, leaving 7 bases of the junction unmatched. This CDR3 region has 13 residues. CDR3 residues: CSTRGQGSYGYTF. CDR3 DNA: TGCAGTACACGGGGACAGGGGAGCTATGGCTACACCTTC.

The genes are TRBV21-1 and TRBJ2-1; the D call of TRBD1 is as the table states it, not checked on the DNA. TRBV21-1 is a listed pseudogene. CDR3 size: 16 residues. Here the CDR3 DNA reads TGTGCCAGCAGCAAAGCGCGACAGGGTAGGGACAATGAGCAGTTCTTC. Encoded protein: CASSKARQGRDNEQFF.

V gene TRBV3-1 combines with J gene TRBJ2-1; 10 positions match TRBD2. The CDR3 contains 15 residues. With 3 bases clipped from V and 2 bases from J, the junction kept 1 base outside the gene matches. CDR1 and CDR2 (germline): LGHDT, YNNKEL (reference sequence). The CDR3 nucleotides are TGTGCCAGCAGCCACACTAGCGGGACCTACAATGAGCAGTTCTTC. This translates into CASSHTSGTYNEQFF.

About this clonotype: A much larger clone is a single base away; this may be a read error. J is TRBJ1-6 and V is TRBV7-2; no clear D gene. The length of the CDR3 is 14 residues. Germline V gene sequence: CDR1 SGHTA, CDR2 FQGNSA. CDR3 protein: CAGSWLADNSPLHF. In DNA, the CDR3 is TGTGCCGGCAGCTGGCTGGCAGATAATTCACCCCTCCACTTT.

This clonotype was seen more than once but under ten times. The CDR3 region is CASEGRGSNQPQHF. The CDR3 nucleotides read TGTGCCAGCGAGGGGCGAGGGAGCAATCAGCCCCAGCATTTT. The chain employs TRBV2 and TRBJ1-5, with D maybe TRBD1 (5 bases). The CDR3 sequence is 14 residues long. Trimming pared 8 bases from V and 1 base from J, leaving 12 bases between. The germline V gene encodes CDR1 SNHLY and CDR2 FYNNEI.

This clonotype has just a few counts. Here the CDR3 DNA reads TGTGCCAGCAGCCACTCAGATCGGGGAGCCAAAAACATTCAGTACTTC. Amino acid sequence: CASSHSDRGAKNIQYF. The rearrangement uses TRBV28 and TRBJ2-4; tentative D call: TRBD2 (5 bases). V lost 6 bases and J lost 0, with 15 bases in between. The germline CDR1 and CDR2 sequences are MDHEN and SYDVKM. This CDR3 has 16 amino acids.

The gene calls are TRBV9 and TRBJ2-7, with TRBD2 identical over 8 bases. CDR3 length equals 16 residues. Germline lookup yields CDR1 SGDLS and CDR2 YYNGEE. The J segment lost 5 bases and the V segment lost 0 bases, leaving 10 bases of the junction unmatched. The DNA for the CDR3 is TGTGCCAGCAGCGTAGCTTCGGTAGCGGGACTCGACGAGCAGTACTTC. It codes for CASSVASVAGLDEQYF.

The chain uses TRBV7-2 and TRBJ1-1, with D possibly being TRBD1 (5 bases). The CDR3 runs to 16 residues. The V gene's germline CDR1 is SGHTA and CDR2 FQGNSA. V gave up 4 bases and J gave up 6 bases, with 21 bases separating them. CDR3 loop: CASSSPGPTAVAEAFF. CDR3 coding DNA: TGTGCCAGCAGCTCACCGGGACCCACCGCCGTGGCTGAAGCTTTCTTT.

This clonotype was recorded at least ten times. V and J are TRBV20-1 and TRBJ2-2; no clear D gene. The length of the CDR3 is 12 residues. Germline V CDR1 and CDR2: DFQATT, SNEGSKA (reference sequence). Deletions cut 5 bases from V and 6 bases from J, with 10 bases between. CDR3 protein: CSAPPGAGELFF. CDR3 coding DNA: TGCAGTGCTCCGCCTGGGGCCGGGGAGCTGTTTTTT.

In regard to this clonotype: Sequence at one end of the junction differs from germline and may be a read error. The CDR3 region is CSVEDRSTGDF. The CDR3 DNA sequence: TGCAGCGTTGAAGATAGGAGCACGGGGGATTTT. The chain is built from TRBV29-1 and TRBJ2-3; the D gene is possibly TRBD2 (6 bases). The CDR3 loop spans 11 amino acids. The V gene's germline CDR1 is SQVTM and CDR2 ANQGSEA.

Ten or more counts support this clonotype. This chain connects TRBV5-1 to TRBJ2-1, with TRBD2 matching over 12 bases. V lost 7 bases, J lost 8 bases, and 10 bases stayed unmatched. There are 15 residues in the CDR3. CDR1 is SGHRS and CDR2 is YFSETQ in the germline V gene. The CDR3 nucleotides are TGCGCCAGCGCTCGGACTAGCGGGGACTGGGATGAGCAGTTCTTC. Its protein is CASARTSGDWDEQFF.

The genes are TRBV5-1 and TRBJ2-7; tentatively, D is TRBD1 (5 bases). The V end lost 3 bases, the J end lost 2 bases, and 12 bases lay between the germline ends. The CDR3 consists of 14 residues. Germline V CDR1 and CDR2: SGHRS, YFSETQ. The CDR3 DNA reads TGCGCCAGCAGCTGGGGCACGAATACCTACGAGCAGTACTTC. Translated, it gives CASSWGTNTYEQYF.

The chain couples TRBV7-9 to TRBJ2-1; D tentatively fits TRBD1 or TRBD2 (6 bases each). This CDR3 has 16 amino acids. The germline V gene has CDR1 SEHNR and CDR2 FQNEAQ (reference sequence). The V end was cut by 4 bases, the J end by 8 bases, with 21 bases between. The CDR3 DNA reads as TGTGCCAGCAGCTCCCAAAGGGGGGCTCCTCTGGATGAGCAGTTCTTC. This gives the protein CASSSQRGAPLDEQFF. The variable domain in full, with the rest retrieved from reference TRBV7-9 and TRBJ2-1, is DTGVSQNPRHKITKRGQNVTFRCDPISEHNRLYWYRQTLGQGPEFLTYFQNEAQLEKSRLLSDRFSAERPKGSFSTLEIQRTEQGDSAMYLCASSSQRGAPLDEQFFGPGTRLTVL.

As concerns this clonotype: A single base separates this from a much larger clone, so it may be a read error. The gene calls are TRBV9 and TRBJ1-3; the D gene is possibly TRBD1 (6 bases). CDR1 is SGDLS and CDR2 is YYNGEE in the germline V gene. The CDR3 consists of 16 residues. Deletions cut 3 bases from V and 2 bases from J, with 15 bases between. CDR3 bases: TGTGCCAGCAGCGCGTTGCGGGGGGCACCTGGAAACACCATATATTTT. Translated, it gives CASSALRGAPGNTIYF.

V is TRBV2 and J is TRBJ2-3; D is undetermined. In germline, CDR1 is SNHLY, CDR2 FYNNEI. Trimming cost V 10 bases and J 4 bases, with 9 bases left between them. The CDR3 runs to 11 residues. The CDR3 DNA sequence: TGTGCCAAAAGAAAGGCAGATACGCAGTATTTT. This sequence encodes CAKRKADTQYF.

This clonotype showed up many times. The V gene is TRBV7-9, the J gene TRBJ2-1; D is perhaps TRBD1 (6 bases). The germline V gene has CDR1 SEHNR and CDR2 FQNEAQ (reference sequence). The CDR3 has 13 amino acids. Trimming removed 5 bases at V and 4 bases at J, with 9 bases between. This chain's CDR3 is CASSPTGYNEQFF. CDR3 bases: TGTGCCAGCAGCCCGACAGGATACAATGAGCAGTTCTTC.

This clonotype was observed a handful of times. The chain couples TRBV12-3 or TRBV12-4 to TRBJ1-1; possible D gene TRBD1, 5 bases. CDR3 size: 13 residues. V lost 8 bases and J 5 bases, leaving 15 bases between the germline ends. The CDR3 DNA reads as TGTGCCAGCGGGCCAGGGACGGTGACTGAAGCTTTCTTT. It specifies CASGPGTVTEAFF.

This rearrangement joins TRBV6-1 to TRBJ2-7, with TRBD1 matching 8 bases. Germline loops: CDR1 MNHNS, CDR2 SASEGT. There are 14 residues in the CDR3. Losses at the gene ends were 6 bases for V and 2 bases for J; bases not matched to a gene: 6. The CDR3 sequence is CASRDRVGTYEQYF. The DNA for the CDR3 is TGTGCCAGCAGGGACAGGGTGGGAACCTACGAGCAGTACTTC.

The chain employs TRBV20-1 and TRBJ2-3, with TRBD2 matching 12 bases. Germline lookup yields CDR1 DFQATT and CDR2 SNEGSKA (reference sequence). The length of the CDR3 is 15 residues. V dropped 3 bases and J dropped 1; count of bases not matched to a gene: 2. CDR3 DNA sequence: TGCAGTGCTAGGAGACTAGCGGGGGGCACAGATACGCAGTATTTT. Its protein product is CSARRLAGGTDTQYF.

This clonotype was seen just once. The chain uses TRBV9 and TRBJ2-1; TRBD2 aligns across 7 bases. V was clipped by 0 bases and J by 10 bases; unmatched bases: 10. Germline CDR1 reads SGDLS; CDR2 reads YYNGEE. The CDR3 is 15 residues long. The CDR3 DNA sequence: TGTGCCAGCAGCGTAGCAAGCGGGGATTATTGGGAGCAGTTCTTC. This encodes CASSVASGDYWEQFF.

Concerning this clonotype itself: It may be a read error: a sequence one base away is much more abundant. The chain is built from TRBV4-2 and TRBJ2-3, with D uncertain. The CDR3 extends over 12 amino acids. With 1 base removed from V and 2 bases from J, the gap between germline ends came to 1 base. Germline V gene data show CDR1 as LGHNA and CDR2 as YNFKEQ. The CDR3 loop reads CASSQATDTQYF. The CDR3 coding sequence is TGTGCCAGCAGCCAAGCCACAGATACGCAGTATTTT.

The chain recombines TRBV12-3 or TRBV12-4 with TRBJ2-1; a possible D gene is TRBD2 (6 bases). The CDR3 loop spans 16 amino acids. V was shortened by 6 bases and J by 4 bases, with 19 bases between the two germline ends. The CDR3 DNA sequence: TGTGCCAGCAGGGGGACCGGGGGAGAAGTATACAATGAGCAGTTCTTC. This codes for CASRGTGGEVYNEQFF.

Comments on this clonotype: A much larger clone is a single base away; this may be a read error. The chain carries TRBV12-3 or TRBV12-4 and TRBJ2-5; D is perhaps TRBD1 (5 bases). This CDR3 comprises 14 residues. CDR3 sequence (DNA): TGTGCCAGCAGTCCCCGACAGACTGAAGAGGCCCAGTACTTC. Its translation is CASSPRQTEEAQYF.

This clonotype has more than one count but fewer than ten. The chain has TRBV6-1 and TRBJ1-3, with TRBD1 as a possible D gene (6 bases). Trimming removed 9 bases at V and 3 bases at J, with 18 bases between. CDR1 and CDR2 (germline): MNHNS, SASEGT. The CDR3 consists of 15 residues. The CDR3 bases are TGTGCCAGAGGAGAACAGGGTCGCGGTGGAAACACCATATATTTT. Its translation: CARGEQGRGGNTIYF.